The 27 T cell receptor beta chains below come from one sample, sequenced in a study of circulating tumor DNA in untreated peripheral T-cell lymphoma. Measured with immunoSEQ multiplex PCR; TCRdb has only the in-frame clones, and not every one. The data contain approximately 6,800 clones, about 62% of them singletons. Specimen: tumor tissue. The receptors were sampled from a human donor with peripheral T-cell lymphoma.

The chain carries TRBV29-1 and TRBJ2-5; D not resolved. Trimming shortened V by 7 bases and J by 7 bases, and 22 bases separated the two germline ends. CDR1 SQVTM and CDR2 ANQGSEA come from the germline V gene. The CDR3 has 14 residues. Here the CDR3 DNA reads TGCAGCGCCGAAGGAAGCTCCCCCGGTGGGACCCAGTACTTC. Protein: CSAEGSSPGGTQYF. The full variable domain, completed using reference TRBV29-1 and TRBJ2-5, is SAVISQKPSRDICQRGTSLTIQCQVDSQVTMMFWYRQQPGQSLTLIATANQGSEATYESGFVIDKFPISRPNLTFSTLTVSNMSPEDSSIYLCSAEGSSPGGTQYFGPGTRLLVL.

The V gene is TRBV11-3, the J gene TRBJ2-6; D gene ambiguous. Deletions cut 1 base from V and 1 base from J, with 5 bases between. The CDR3 spans 15 residues. CDR1 and CDR2 (germline): SGHNT, YENEEA. CDR3 sequence (DNA): TGTGCCAGCAGCTTAGGGGGTTCTGGGGCCAACGTCCTGACTTTC. Its protein product is CASSLGGSGANVLTF.

The chain has TRBV28 and TRBJ2-1; TRBD2 matches at 8 bases. Trimming at V came to 4 bases and at J to 4 bases, leaving 6 bases not matched to a gene. CDR1 and CDR2 from the germline V gene are MDHEN and SYDVKM. This CDR3 comprises 15 residues. CDR3 residues: CASSSTGGEYNEQFF. The DNA of the CDR3 is TGTGCCAGCAGTTCGACGGGGGGGGAATACAATGAGCAGTTCTTC.

The chain links TRBV11-3 to TRBJ2-1, with D perhaps given as TRBD1 or TRBD2 (6 bases each). The CDR3 is 16 residues long. Germline V lookup: CDR1 SGHNT, CDR2 YENEEA. Between the trimmed V and J ends, which lost 3 bases and 4 bases, there was a span of 16 bases. The CDR3 region is CASSLYRGLSYNEQFF. For the CDR3, the DNA is TGTGCCAGCAGCTTGTATCGGGGGCTCTCTTACAATGAGCAGTTCTTC.

The CDR3 DNA follows: TGTGCCAGCCGGGGGGACAGTCTGAACACTGAAGCTTTCTTT. Amino acid sequence: CASRGDSLNTEAFF. This chain uses TRBV6-8 with TRBJ1-1; 7 bases are shared with TRBD1. CDR1 MNHGY and CDR2 SAAAGT come from the germline V gene. After removal of 8 bases from V and 0 bases from J, the junction contained 6 bases not matched to a gene. The CDR3 is 14 residues long.

This sequence joins TRBV6-8 and TRBJ2-5; D possibly matches TRBD1 or TRBD2 (5 bases each). V gave up 3 bases and J gave up 3 bases, with 20 bases separating them. The CDR3 has 17 residues. Germline V gene lookup returns CDR1 MNHGY and CDR2 SAAAGT. The CDR3 here is CASSYSAPGTEEETQYF. In nucleotides, the CDR3 is TGTGCCAGCAGTTATTCAGCACCGGGGACCGAAGAAGAGACCCAGTACTTC.

The gene calls are TRBV11-3 and TRBJ2-1; D might be TRBD2 (6 bases). Germline loops: CDR1 SGHNT, CDR2 YENEEA. The CDR3 is made up of 14 amino acids. V was cut by 1 base and J by 6 bases, with 10 bases left in between. CDR3: CASSLVLGGNEQFF. The CDR3 DNA follows: TGTGCCAGCAGCTTAGTGTTGGGGGGCAATGAGCAGTTCTTC.

This clone occurred once. CDR3 nucleotides: TGTGCCAGCAGTTACTCGATGCGGAATGAGCAGTTCTTC. Its translation: CASSYSMRNEQFF. The chain recombines TRBV6-8 with TRBJ2-1; D not certain. CDR1 MNHGY and CDR2 SAAAGT come from the germline V gene. V lost 0 bases to trimming and J lost 7 bases, with 7 bases between them. This CDR3 is 13 amino acids long.

Judged by abundance, this clone is medium-sized. CDR3 residues: CASSESNRADEQFF. The CDR3 nucleotides read TGCGCCAGCAGTGAGTCGAACAGGGCGGATGAGCAGTTCTTC. J is TRBJ2-1 and V is TRBV10-2; D possibly corresponds to TRBD1 (6 bases). CDR1 is WSHSY and CDR2 is SAAADI in the germline V gene. Trimming pared 0 bases from V and 8 bases from J, leaving 11 bases between. The CDR3 consists of 14 residues.

This rearrangement joins TRBV19 to TRBJ1-1; tentatively, D is TRBD1 (5 bases). Deletions cut 5 bases from V and 6 bases from J, with 10 bases between. Germline V gene sequence: CDR1 LNHDA, CDR2 SQIVND (reference sequence). This CDR3 is 12 amino acids long. The CDR3 loop reads CASSSRGAEAFF. As DNA, the CDR3 is TGTGCCAGTAGTTCCCGGGGCGCTGAAGCTTTCTTT.

The V gene is TRBV19, the J gene TRBJ2-2; 10 bases map to TRBD2. The CDR3 extends over 15 amino acids. J gave up 4 bases and V 3 bases, and 2 bases lay outside the gene matches. The germline CDR1 and CDR2 sequences are LNHDA and SQIVND (reference sequence). DNA for the CDR3: TGTGCCAGTAGTATCAGCGGGAGGGGCACCGGGGAGCTGTTTTTT. Protein: CASSISGRGTGELFF.

The chain couples TRBV11-3 to TRBJ2-1; 7 bases are shared with TRBD1. Unmatched junction bases numbered 11, after V lost 1 base and J lost 5 bases. Germline CDR1 SGHNT, CDR2 YENEEA. This CDR3 is 17 amino acids long. CDR3 loop: CASSLVQGTSQDNEQFF. For the CDR3, the DNA is TGTGCCAGCAGCTTAGTACAGGGGACCTCCCAAGACAATGAGCAGTTCTTC.

This clone was counted a few times. This chain links TRBV7-5 with TRBJ1-5. TRBV7-5 is an annotated pseudogene. This CDR3 spans 15 amino acids. The CDR3, as DNA: TGTGCCAGCAGCTCCCAGGGGGGGGGCAATCAGCCCCAGCATTTT. Its translation is CASSSQGGGNQPQHF.

The chain carries TRBV19 and TRBJ2-1; 7 bases are a match to TRBD2. The V gene's germline CDR1 is LNHDA and CDR2 SQIVND (reference sequence). CDR3 length: 12 amino acids. V lost 9 bases to trimming and J lost 10 bases; unmatched junction nucleotides: 9. This chain's CDR3 is CASGWGGFEQFF. CDR3 DNA sequence: TGTGCCAGCGGGTGGGGGGGATTCGAGCAGTTCTTC.

This clone was seen a single time. The CDR3, as DNA: TGCGCCAGCAGCCCGGACATTCCGGGTGGGGAGCAGTACTTC. This sequence encodes CASSPDIPGGEQYF. This chain joins TRBV5-1 and TRBJ2-7, with D possibly TRBD1 on 5 matching bases. Deletions cut 4 bases from V and 7 bases from J, with 18 bases between. The CDR3 spans 14 residues. The germline gives CDR1 SGHRS, CDR2 YFSETQ.

The genes are TRBV14 and TRBJ2-1; no clear D gene. V shed 0 bases and J shed 0 bases, with 9 bases lying between them. The CDR3 is 16 residues long. The germline gives CDR1 SGHDN, CDR2 FVKESK. Here the CDR3 reads CASSQDLLSSYNEQFF. In DNA, the CDR3 is TGTGCCAGCAGCCAAGATCTTCTGAGCTCCTACAATGAGCAGTTCTTC.

This clone was seen a few times. This rearrangement joins TRBV12-5 to TRBJ2-1; D is uncertain. From germline, CDR1 is LGHNT and CDR2 FRNRAP. This CDR3 is 12 amino acids long. The CDR3 DNA reads as TGTGCCAATGGGGACTCCTACAATGAGCAGTTCTTC. It translates to CANGDSYNEQFF.

This sequence joins TRBV19 and TRBJ2-4, with 9 bases matching TRBD1. Trimming took 5 bases from V and 3 from J; bases not matched to a gene: 2. Germline V gene data show CDR1 as LNHDA and CDR2 as SQIVND (reference sequence). The CDR3 covers 14 residues. The CDR3 DNA reads as TGTGCCAGTAGTGCGACAGGGGGCAAAAACATTCAGTACTTC. Amino acid sequence: CASSATGGKNIQYF.

V gene TRBV30 combines with J gene TRBJ2-7; 7 positions match TRBD2. This CDR3 has 14 residues. Germline V gives CDR1 GTSNPN, CDR2 SVGIG (reference sequence). Losses at the gene ends were 4 bases for V and 3 bases for J; bases not matched to a gene: 9. The CDR3 region has the DNA TGTGCCTGGAACTTAGCGGGCAACTACTACGAGCAGTACTTC. This translates into CAWNLAGNYYEQYF.

This chain connects TRBV18 to TRBJ2-5; TRBD2 agrees at 8 bases. The CDR3 has 15 amino acids. The J segment lost 5 bases and the V segment lost 2 bases, leaving 7 bases of the junction unmatched. CDR1 KGHSH and CDR2 LQKENI come from the germline V gene. CDR3 in DNA: TGTGCCAGCTCACCAACGGTAGCGGGGAAGGAGACCCAGTACTTC. Residues: CASSPTVAGKETQYF. Variable domain in full (rest from reference TRBV18 and TRBJ2-5): NAGVMQNPRHLVRRRGQEARLRCSPMKGHSHVYWYRQLPEEGLKFMVYLQKENIIDESGMPKERFSAEFPKEGPSILRIQQVVRGDSAAYFCASSPTVAGKETQYFGPGTRLLVL.

This chain joins TRBV19 and TRBJ2-5; 9 bases agree with TRBD2. The CDR3 runs to 15 residues. Losses at the gene ends were 5 bases for V and 1 base for J; bases not matched to a gene: 5. The germline V gene encodes CDR1 LNHDA and CDR2 SQIVND (reference sequence). The CDR3, as DNA: TGTGCCAGTAGTTTGCTAGCGGGATTCCAAGAGACCCAGTACTTC. It encodes CASSLLAGFQETQYF.

The chain recombines TRBV28 with TRBJ1-2; TRBD1 is a possible D gene (6 bases). Trimming took 3 bases from V and 5 from J, leaving 13 bases between them. Germline V lookup: CDR1 MDHEN, CDR2 SYDVKM. The length of the CDR3 is 14 residues. Written as DNA, the CDR3 is TGTGCCAGCAGTTTTTTTGGGGGGCAATATGGCTACACCTTC. Protein sequence: CASSFFGGQYGYTF.

Relative to its sample, this clone is medium-sized (0.01 to 0.1%). This chain links TRBV19 with TRBJ2-3; D gene unclear. This CDR3 contains 13 residues. The ends were cut back, 6 bases at V and 0 bases at J, with 7 bases in the middle. Germline lookup yields CDR1 LNHDA and CDR2 SQIVND (reference sequence). CDR3 amino acids: CASRRQSTDTQYF. The CDR3, as DNA: TGTGCCAGTAGAAGGCAGAGCACAGATACGCAGTATTTT.

This clone was observed once. The genes are TRBV19 and TRBJ1-4; tentative D call: TRBD1 (5 bases). The CDR3 covers 14 residues. Germline V gives CDR1 LNHDA, CDR2 SQIVND (reference sequence). Trimming took 2 bases from V and 3 from J, leaving 7 bases between them. The CDR3 is CASSISGANEKLFF. CDR3 in DNA: TGTGCCAGTAGTATATCGGGGGCTAATGAAAAACTGTTTTTT.

This clone was observed a few times. The chain combines TRBV7-2 with TRBJ2-5; 7 bases fit TRBD1. The germline V gene encodes CDR1 SGHTA and CDR2 FQGNSA. The junction had 8 bases not matched to a gene; V was cut back by 6 bases and J by 4 bases. This CDR3 has 14 amino acids. The CDR3 here is CASRETGYIETQYF. DNA of the CDR3: TGTGCCAGCAGAGAGACAGGGTACATAGAGACCCAGTACTTC.

The chain links TRBV12-5 to TRBJ2-1, with 8 nucleotides matching TRBD1. Germline CDR1 reads LGHNT; CDR2 reads FRNRAP. V trimming: 7 bases; J trimming: 4 bases; junction bases outside the gene matches: 9. The CDR3 is made up of 15 amino acids. CDR3 region: CASAPGQATYNEQFF. CDR3 nucleotides: TGTGCTAGTGCCCCGGGACAGGCTACATACAATGAGCAGTTCTTC.

The chain has TRBV29-1 and TRBJ2-7; possible D gene TRBD1, 6 bases. Germline CDR1 is SQVTM and CDR2 is ANQGSEA. The CDR3 spans 12 residues. V was clipped by 4 bases and J by 2 bases, with 9 bases between them. CDR3 bases: TGCAGCGTTGGACAGGACCCCTACGAGCAGTACTTC. It codes for CSVGQDPYEQYF.